This TCR beta chain was recovered during a study of blood T cell repertoires in COVID-19. Across the study: The United States, Italy and Spain provided the acute and convalescent COVID-19 samples. PBMCs, B-cell-depleted T cells, or T cells were the source of the cDNA or gDNA that made up the material.

The germline gives CDR1 MNHEY, CDR2 SVGAGI. The CDR3 loop spans 15 amino acids. The junction had 11 bases not matched to a gene; V was cut back by 10 bases and J by 4 bases. Study processing details: Nucleated cell number was recorded as an estimate derived from reference gene primer amplification. The data were produced by immunoSEQ multiplex PCR, yet TCRdb's version contains in-frame clones alone and is incomplete. That table gives V, J and clone size, and the DNA gave D and trimming. The sample includes 90,000 to 95,000 clones, more than 75% of them seen just once. The sample taken for sequencing was peripheral blood. The source of this sequence is a woman older than 75 with active COVID-19. V usage is TRBV6-5 and J usage is TRBJ2-1; 9 bases are a match to TRBD2. In DNA form, the CDR3 reads TGTGCCACCAGCGCGGGAGGGCCCCGATACAATGAGCAGTTCTTC. Translation: CATSAGGPRYNEQFF.